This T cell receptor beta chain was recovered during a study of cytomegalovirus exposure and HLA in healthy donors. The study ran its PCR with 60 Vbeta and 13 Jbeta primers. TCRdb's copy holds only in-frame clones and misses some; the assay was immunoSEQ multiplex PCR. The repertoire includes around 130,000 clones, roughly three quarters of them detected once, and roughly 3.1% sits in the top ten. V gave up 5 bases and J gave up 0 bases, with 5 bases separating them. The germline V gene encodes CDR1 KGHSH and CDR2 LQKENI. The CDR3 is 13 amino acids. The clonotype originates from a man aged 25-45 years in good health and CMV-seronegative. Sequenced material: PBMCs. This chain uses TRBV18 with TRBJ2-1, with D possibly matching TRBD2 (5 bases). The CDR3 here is CASSAGSYNEQFF. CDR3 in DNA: TGTGCCAGCTCAGCGGGCTCCTACAATGAGCAGTTCTTC.